This TCR beta chain is from a study of cytomegalovirus exposure and HLA in healthy donors. The repertoire was sequenced with immunoSEQ multiplex PCR; TCRdb's copy has only in-frame clones and lacks some. The table has 200,000 to 250,000 clones, 65% to 85% seen once. V was shortened by 7 bases and J by 5 bases, with 14 bases between the two germline ends. The germline V gene has CDR1 SQVTM and CDR2 ANQGSEA. The CDR3 totals 12 residues. Sequencing used PBMCs. This chain links TRBV29-1 with TRBJ1-1; D uncertain. This receptor was identified in a woman in her 30s in good health and CMV-seropositive. This CDR3 reads CSGGTVWTEAFF. CDR3 coding DNA: TGCAGCGGGGGTACGGTTTGGACTGAAGCTTTCTTT.